A selection of T cell receptor beta chains follows, all from one sample in a study of shared clonotypes between healthy human individuals. The table came from immunoSEQ multiplex PCR; TCRdb's copy has only in-frame clones and leaves some out. This table has millions of clones, around nine tenths appearing once. Sequencing used naive CD4+ T cells sorted from blood. These receptors came from a man younger than 30 in good health. CDR3s include the opening cysteine and the closing phenylalanine or tryptophan. D genes are given only for firm matches. Clone size is given for some rows only: seen once, a few or many times, or a class if the clone is expanded.

v_call	j_call	clone_size	d_call	cdr3_nt	cdr3_aa
TRBV5-1	TRBJ2-2	NA	TRBD2	TGCGCCAGCAGCCCGACTAGCGGGGGAGGTGGCGGGGAGCTGTTTTTT	CASSPTSGGGGGELFF
TRBV5-5	TRBJ2-5	NA	NA	TGTGCCAGCAGCTTGGACCTAAACACCCAGTACTTC	CASSLDLNTQYF
TRBV6-1	TRBJ2-5	NA	NA	TGTGCCAGCAGTGAAGGCAGCGTCGGGGAGACCCAGTACTTC	CASSEGSVGETQYF
TRBV6-1	TRBJ1-5	few	NA	TGTGCCAGCAGTTGGGGCGGAATCAATCAGCCCCAGCATTTT	CASSWGGINQPQHF
TRBV30	TRBJ2-7	NA	TRBD2	TGTGCCTGGAGTGTACGACTAGCGGGAGACGAGCAGTACTTC	CAWSVRLAGDEQYF
TRBV21-1	TRBJ1-6	NA	NA	TGTGCCAGCAGCAAGGACGAAAGGGGCCTCAAAGGATATAATTCACCCCTCCACTTT	CASSKDERGLKGYNSPLHF
TRBV30	TRBJ2-3	NA	TRBD2	TGTGCCTGGAGTACGGGACTAGCTAGCACAGATACGCAGTATTTT	CAWSTGLASTDTQYF
TRBV27	TRBJ2-7	once	NA	TGTGCCAGCAGTCTTACACCCCACTACGAGCAGTACTTC	CASSLTPHYEQYF
TRBV4-3	TRBJ2-7	NA	NA	TGCGCCAGCAGCCAAGAGTCCAAATACGAGCAGTACTTC	CASSQESKYEQYF
TRBV20-1	TRBJ1-4	NA	NA	TGCAGTGCTTTTTGGGCCGAAAAACTGTTTTTT	CSAFWAEKLFF
TRBV7-2	TRBJ2-1	NA	TRBD2	TGTGCCAGCAGCCCGATGCTAGCGGGAGGAACCAATGAGCAGTTCTTC	CASSPMLAGGTNEQFF
TRBV9	TRBJ2-1	NA	TRBD1	TGTGCCAGCAGCGGATTCCGACAGGGAAGCTCCTACAATGAGCAGTTCTTC	CASSGFRQGSSYNEQFF
TRBV6-6	TRBJ2-1	NA	NA	TGTGCCAGCAGTTACACTGACAATGAGCAGTTCTTC	CASSYTDNEQFF
TRBV9	TRBJ1-6	NA	NA	TGTGCCAGCAGCGTAGGGCAGGGCGAGTCACCCCTCCACTTT	CASSVGQGESPLHF
TRBV10-3	TRBJ1-6	few	NA	TGTGCCACCGCAGGGGATAATTCACCCCTCCACTTT	CATAGDNSPLHF
TRBV6-6	TRBJ2-7	NA	NA	TGTGCCAGCAGTTCCCGAGGCGGTTACGAGCAGTACTTC	CASSSRGGYEQYF
TRBV14	TRBJ1-3	NA	NA	TGTGCCAGCAGCCAACTTTTTGGAAACACCATATATTTT	CASSQLFGNTIYF
TRBV29-1	TRBJ2-2	NA	NA	TGCAGCGTTGGCCCTTCACAGTCCACCGGGGAGCTGTTTTTT	CSVGPSQSTGELFF
TRBV27	TRBJ2-7	NA	TRBD2	TGTGCCAGCAGTTTTCCCGGGACTACGACCTACGAGCAGTACTTC	CASSFPGTTTYEQYF
TRBV6-1	TRBJ1-1	NA	TRBD1	TGTGCCATCAGCGGGACAGTGAACACTGAAGCTTTCTTT	CAISGTVNTEAFF
TRBV19	TRBJ2-2	NA	NA	TGTGCCAGTAGTATGGGGGGAAAGGGCGCCGGGGAGCTGTTTTTT	CASSMGGKGAGELFF
TRBV9	TRBJ2-3	NA	TRBD1	TGTGCCAGCAGCGTAAGGACGGGACAGGGTCCAGATACGCAGTATTTT	CASSVRTGQGPDTQYF
TRBV6-1	TRBJ2-5	NA	NA	TGTGCCAGCAGTACACTAGGCCTGGCCCAGGAGACCCAGTACTTC	CASSTLGLAQETQYF
TRBV7-9	TRBJ2-2	NA	TRBD1	TGTGCCAGCATTCAACAGGGGCTCACCGGGGAGCTGTTTTTT	CASIQQGLTGELFF
TRBV11-3	TRBJ2-5	NA	NA	TGTGCCAGCAGCCAGGACAGTGGGGCCCAGTACTTC	CASSQDSGAQYF
TRBV19	TRBJ2-3	NA	NA	TGTGCCAGTAGTTCGGGACCCGTGACGGGCACAGATACGCAGTATTTT	CASSSGPVTGTDTQYF
TRBV11-2	TRBJ2-2	NA	TRBD1	TGTGCCAGCAGCTTAGTACAGGGGGCCACCGGGGAGCTGTTTTTT	CASSLVQGATGELFF
TRBV4-1	TRBJ1-6	NA	NA	TGCGCCAGCAGCCCTGGAGACAGAAATAATTCACCCCTCCACTTT	CASSPGDRNNSPLHF
TRBV5-1	TRBJ2-1	NA	TRBD2	TGCGCCAGCAGCTTGGAAGGGACTAGCGGTTACAATGAGCAGTTCTTC	CASSLEGTSGYNEQFF
TRBV29-1	TRBJ2-5	NA	NA	TGCAGCGTTGAACCATGGGACAAGCTAAAAGAGACCCAGTACTTC	CSVEPWDKLKETQYF
TRBV30	TRBJ2-7	NA	TRBD2	TGTGCCTGGAGTCCTCCGGGACTAGCGGTTGGGGGTTCGTACGAGCAGTACTTC	CAWSPPGLAVGGSYEQYF
TRBV7-2	TRBJ2-1	NA	TRBD2	TGTGCCAGCAGTCCTCCGGGACTAGCTTTCAATGAGCAGTTCTTC	CASSPPGLAFNEQFF
TRBV7-9	TRBJ1-1	few	NA	TGTGCCAGCAGCTTATCTGTGAACACTGAAGCTTTCTTT	CASSLSVNTEAFF
TRBV27	TRBJ1-4	NA	TRBD1	TGTGCCAGCAGTTTATCGGCACCAGACAGGGGGGAAAAACTGTTTTTT	CASSLSAPDRGEKLFF
TRBV6-6	TRBJ1-2	NA	NA	TGTGCCAGCAGTCCCGCCCGGGAGGGCTATGGCTACACCTTC	CASSPAREGYGYTF
TRBV5-1	TRBJ2-5	NA	NA	TGCGCCAGCAGCTTGAAATCTCCAGTTAAGAGCCAAGAGACCCAGTACTTC	CASSLKSPVKSQETQYF
TRBV7-2	TRBJ2-3	NA	TRBD2	TGTGCCAGCAGCTTACGCCTTGCGGGGGACACAGATACGCAGTATTTT	CASSLRLAGDTDTQYF
TRBV19	TRBJ1-2	NA	NA	TGTGCCAGTAGACCTAGAGCTAACTATGGCTACACCTTC	CASRPRANYGYTF
TRBV2	TRBJ2-3	NA	NA	TGTGCCAGCAGTGAAGAATCAGATACGCAGTATTTT	CASSEESDTQYF
TRBV19	TRBJ1-2	NA	TRBD1	TGTGCCAGCCCGTCCAGCAGGGGGCTTTATGGCTACACCTTC	CASPSSRGLYGYTF
TRBV10-3	TRBJ2-1	NA	TRBD2	TGTGCCATCAGTGACCTAGCGGGAGGGCCTGGAGAGCAGTTCTTC	CAISDLAGGPGEQFF
TRBV28	TRBJ2-3	NA	NA	TGTGCCAGCAGGGAGAGCACAGATACGCAGTATTTT	CASRESTDTQYF
TRBV20-1	TRBJ2-7	NA	NA	TGCAGTGCCAGCCAAGGGTACGAGCAGTACTTC	CSASQGYEQYF
TRBV10-3	TRBJ2-6	NA	NA	TGTGCCATCAGTGACTCTGGGGCCAACGTCCTGACTTTC	CAISDSGANVLTF
TRBV19	TRBJ2-7	once	NA	TGTGCCAGTACGACTAGAGTAGGCGAGCAGTACTTC	CASTTRVGEQYF
TRBV9	TRBJ1-4	NA	TRBD1	TGTGCCAGCAGCTCCCGGACAGGGGGCGTATCTGAAAAACTGTTTTTT	CASSSRTGGVSEKLFF
TRBV28	TRBJ2-7	NA	NA	TGTGCCAGCAGCTCTGGGGACAAGACCTACGAGCAGTACTTC	CASSSGDKTYEQYF
TRBV6-1	TRBJ2-5	NA	NA	TGTGCCAGCAGTGAAGACATACAGGGAAGGTCAGAGACCCAGTACTTC	CASSEDIQGRSETQYF
TRBV6-1	TRBJ1-1	NA	TRBD1	TGTGCCAGCAGACTACAGGGGGCGAACACTGAAGCTTTCTTT	CASRLQGANTEAFF
TRBV6-6	TRBJ2-7	NA	NA	TGTGCCAGCAGATGGGAGCTCCACGAGCAGTACTTC	CASRWELHEQYF
TRBV7-6	TRBJ2-1	NA	TRBD2	TGTGCCAGCAGCTCCGGAACCCTGACTAGCTCTACCTACAATGAGCAGTTCTTC	CASSSGTLTSSTYNEQFF
TRBV11-2	TRBJ2-7	NA	TRBD2	TGTGCCAGCAGCTTAGTACCCCTAGCGGGTTACGAGCAGTACTTC	CASSLVPLAGYEQYF
TRBV4-1	TRBJ2-7	NA	TRBD2	TGCGCCAGCAGCCACAGCGGGACCACCTACGAGCAGTACTTC	CASSHSGTTYEQYF
TRBV18	TRBJ2-3	NA	TRBD1	TGTGCCAGCTCACCTGACCTCAGGGGGAGCACAGATACGCAGTATTTT	CASSPDLRGSTDTQYF
TRBV5-1	TRBJ2-3	NA	NA	TGCGCCAGCAGCGATTCAGGGTTCACAGATACGCAGTATTTT	CASSDSGFTDTQYF
TRBV30	TRBJ1-6	NA	NA	TGTGCCTGGGGAGGACAGATAAATTCACCCCTCCACTTT	CAWGGQINSPLHF
TRBV18	TRBJ2-5	once	TRBD2	TGTGCCAGCTCAGCACTAGCCTCGAGCGGGGGGGGAGAGACCCAGTACTTC	CASSALASSGGGETQYF
TRBV30	TRBJ2-1	NA	NA	TGTGCCTGGAGTGTACGGGGAGCGGTTTACAATGAGCAGTTCTTC	CAWSVRGAVYNEQFF